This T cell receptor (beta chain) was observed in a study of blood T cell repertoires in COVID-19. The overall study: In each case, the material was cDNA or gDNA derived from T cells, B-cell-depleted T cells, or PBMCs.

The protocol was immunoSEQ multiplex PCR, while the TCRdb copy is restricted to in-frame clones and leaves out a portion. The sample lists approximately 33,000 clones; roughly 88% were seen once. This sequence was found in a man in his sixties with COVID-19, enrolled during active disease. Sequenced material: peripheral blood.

Written as DNA, the CDR3 is TGTGCCAGCAGTGTTAGGCCAGGGGGCGATTCACCCCTCCACTTT. This sequence encodes CASSVRPGGDSPLHF. The chain uses TRBV2 and TRBJ1-6; 8 bases map to TRBD1. Germline lookup yields CDR1 SNHLY and CDR2 FYNNEI. Trimming removed 4 bases from V and 8 bases from J; junction bases left unmatched: 7. The CDR3 extends over 15 amino acids.